The 28 T cell receptor beta chains listed next were all sequenced from one sample in a study of spatial heterogeneity in lung cancer. As for time point: blood at routine non-recurrence follow-up after resection. TCRdb ran MiXCR on the 5' RACE reads and lists one entry per CDR3 protein. Of about 11,000 distinct CDR3 sequences listed, 9.5% to 13% were seen once; the top ten hold 34%. The sequenced sample was PBMCs, obtained at follow-up. The receptors come from a female donor with early-stage non-small cell lung cancer.

The chain recombines TRBV5-5 with TRBJ1-1; 8 positions agree with TRBD1. CDR1 is SGHKS and CDR2 is YYEKEE in the germline V gene (reference sequence). CDR3 length: 13 amino acids. The V and J ends lost 2 bases and 6 bases, in that order; junction bases with no gene match: 3. The CDR3 sequence: CASSFSRGPEAFF. Here the CDR3 DNA reads TGTGCCAGCAGCTTTTCCAGGGGGCCTGAAGCTTTCTTT.

This clonotype is classed as medium-sized. V usage is TRBV28 and J usage is TRBJ1-2; 8 bases fit TRBD1. V dropped 1 base and J dropped 3; count of bases not matched to a gene: 4. Per the germline V gene, CDR1 is MDHEN and CDR2 is SYDVKM. This CDR3 spans 15 amino acids. This CDR3 is CASSLSGGSDYGYTF. CDR3 in DNA: TGTGCCAGCAGTTTATCAGGGGGCTCCGACTATGGCTACACCTTC.

In its sample, this clonotype was seen many times. The chain is built from TRBV12-3 or TRBV12-4 and TRBJ2-1; D possibly uses TRBD1 or TRBD2 (5 bases each). Between the trimmed V and J ends, which lost 6 bases and 13 bases, there was a span of 16 bases. This CDR3 has 12 residues. CDR3 in DNA: TGTGCCAGCAGCCTGACCCTGGGGGAACAGTTCTTC. Its protein is CASSLTLGEQFF.

This clonotype was counted many times. The chain links TRBV29-1 to TRBJ2-7; either TRBD1 or TRBD2 may fit D (5 bases each). There are 13 residues in the CDR3. V was trimmed by 5 bases and J by 0 bases, leaving 11 bases between them. Per the germline V gene, CDR1 is SQVTM and CDR2 is ANQGSEA. The CDR3 loop reads CSVHRDGSYEQYF. CDR3 sequence (DNA): TGCAGCGTTCATCGGGACGGCTCCTACGAGCAGTACTTC.

This clonotype was seen at least ten times. This chain links TRBV20-1 with TRBJ2-7; D may correspond to TRBD1 or TRBD2 (5 bases each). Per germline, CDR1 DFQATT and CDR2 SNEGSKA (reference sequence). Trimming took off 5 bases at V and 4 bases at J, with 18 bases between the two ends. CDR3 size: 14 residues. The DNA of the CDR3 is TGCAGTGCTTTCCGGGACGCAACCGGGTACGAGCAGTACTTC. Amino acids: CSAFRDATGYEQYF.

This clonotype was observed at least ten times. The chain joins TRBV21-1 to TRBJ1-2; the table's TRBD1 call for D was not verified on the DNA. TRBV21-1 is a recognized pseudogene. CDR3 length: 14 amino acids. CDR3 nucleotide sequence: TGTGCCAGCAGCAAAACGTGCCAGGGGAAGAACGACACCTTC. Translated: CASSKTCQGKNDTF.

This clonotype was counted ten times or more. The chain employs TRBV27 and TRBJ2-7, with TRBD1 as a possible D gene (7 bases). The CDR3 runs 14 residues. Trimming shortened V by 1 base and J by 6 bases, and 13 bases separated the two germline ends. Germline values: CDR1 MNHEY, CDR2 SMNVEV (reference sequence). In DNA form, the CDR3 reads TGTGCCAGCAGTTTATTAGGCAGGGGGGTCGAGCAGTACTTC. Translation gives CASSLLGRGVEQYF.

This clonotype was detected many times. The rearrangement uses TRBV28 and TRBJ2-7; D call uncertain. Germline lookup yields CDR1 MDHEN and CDR2 SYDVKM. The CDR3 runs to 12 residues. V lost 2 bases and J lost 3, with 5 bases in between. The CDR3 DNA reads TGTGCCAGCAGTTTAGGTATCTACGAGCAGTACTTC. This gives the protein CASSLGIYEQYF.

This clonotype has a count of ten or more. J is TRBJ2-7 and V is TRBV6-2 or TRBV6-3, with D perhaps TRBD2 (6 bases). The V gene lost 7 bases and the J gene lost 6 bases, with 10 bases spanning the gap. This CDR3 region has 11 residues. Germline V CDR1 and CDR2: MNHEY, SVGEGT. The CDR3 region has the DNA TGTGCCAGCACTCACGGGGGCGAGCAGTACTTC. Translated, it gives CASTHGGEQYF.

This clonotype was seen a few times. V usage is TRBV5-1 and J usage is TRBJ2-3, with D perhaps matching TRBD2 (6 bases). The CDR3 length is 14 residues. V was pared by 4 bases and J by 5 bases, with 14 bases between. Per the germline V gene, CDR1 is SGHRS and CDR2 is YFSETQ. The CDR3 reads CASSPGTSIDTQYF. DNA for the CDR3: TGCGCCAGCAGCCCGGGGACTTCCATAGATACGCAGTATTTT.

This clonotype was picked up many times. The chain joins TRBV20-1 to TRBJ2-3; 11 nucleotides align to TRBD2. In germline, CDR1 is DFQATT, CDR2 SNEGSKA (reference sequence). The CDR3 runs to 16 residues. Trimming at V came to 0 bases and at J to 6 bases, leaving 8 bases not matched to a gene. The CDR3 loop reads CSARDHISGRADTQYF. CDR3 sequence (DNA): TGCAGTGCTAGAGATCATATTAGCGGGAGGGCTGATACGCAGTATTTT.

This clonotype was seen many times. The chain employs TRBV4-3 and TRBJ2-1, with 11 bases that match TRBD2. Trimming cost V 0 bases and J 6 bases; bases outside gene matches: 1. CDR1 is LGHNA, CDR2 YSLEER, per germline. The CDR3 is 15 residues long. Here the CDR3 DNA reads TGCGCCAGCAGCCAAGAAGGGACTAGCGGCAATGAGCAGTTCTTC. Translated: CASSQEGTSGNEQFF.

By proportion, this clonotype is large. The chain joins TRBV20-1 to TRBJ2-7; 10 nucleotides agree with TRBD2. The CDR3 spans 15 residues. V trimming: 0 bases; J trimming: 1 base; junction bases outside the gene matches: 3. CDR1 DFQATT and CDR2 SNEGSKA come from the germline V gene (reference sequence). CDR3 nucleotide sequence: TGCAGTGCTAGAGAGAGCGGGAGGGATTCCTACGAGCAGTACTTC. Its protein is CSARESGRDSYEQYF.

This clonotype is medium-sized. The J gene is TRBJ2-1, the V gene TRBV5-1, with TRBD1 matching 7 bases. Germline V gene sequence: CDR1 SGHRS, CDR2 YFSETQ. V trimming: 0 bases; J trimming: 5 bases; junction bases outside the gene matches: 5. This CDR3 region has 15 residues. CDR3 region: CASSLGQGEHNEQFF. The CDR3 DNA reads TGCGCCAGCAGCTTGGGTCAGGGGGAACACAATGAGCAGTTCTTC. Full variable domain (remainder filled in from reference TRBV5-1 and TRBJ2-1): KAGVTQTPRYLIKTRGQQVTLSCSPISGHRSVSWYQQTPGQGLQFLFEYFSETQRNKGNFPGRFSGRQFSNSRSEMNVSTLELGDSALYLCASSLGQGEHNEQFFGPGTRLTVL.

In its sample, this clonotype ranks as medium-sized. V and J are TRBV7-9 and TRBJ2-2; no reliable D call. The CDR3 is 14 amino acids. Trimming cost V 1 base and J 5 bases, with 8 bases left between them. Germline loops: CDR1 SEHNR, CDR2 FQNEAQ (reference sequence). The CDR3 region is CASSLELKTGELFF. The CDR3 DNA follows: TGTGCCAGCAGCTTAGAGCTGAAAACCGGGGAGCTGTTTTTT.

Details on this clonotype: A much larger clone lies a single base off, so this may be a read error. The chain joins TRBV11-2 to TRBJ2-3, with a tentative D call TRBD1 (6 bases). This CDR3 region has 14 residues. V gave up 5 bases and J gave up 4 bases, with 13 bases separating them. Germline V gene sequence: CDR1 SGHAT, CDR2 FQNNGV. The CDR3 spells CASSHRDGADTQYF. The CDR3, as DNA: TGTGCCAGCAGCCACAGGGATGGGGCAGATACGCAGTATTTT.

This clonotype was seen ten or more times. For the CDR3, the DNA is TGTGCCAGCAGACCGCCCTCCCTTACGCAGTATTTT. Amino acids: CASRPPSLTQYF. The genes are TRBV12-3 or TRBV12-4 and TRBJ2-3; D is unclear. The V and J ends lost 6 bases and 8 bases respectively, with 12 bases between them. The CDR3 has 12 amino acids.

This clonotype was observed at least ten times. CDR3 amino acids: CASSYGGSLYNEQFF. The CDR3 DNA reads TGTGCCAGCAGTTACGGCGGGAGTCTCTACAATGAGCAGTTCTTC. The chain combines TRBV6-5 with TRBJ2-1, with 7 bases lining up with TRBD2. The CDR3 contains 15 residues. The germline CDR1 and CDR2 sequences are MNHEY and SVGAGI. Trimming took 2 bases from V and 3 from J; bases not matched to a gene: 4.

This clonotype was detected many times. The chain combines TRBV3-1 with TRBJ1-3; unclear D gene. Germline V CDR1 and CDR2: LGHDT, YNNKEL (reference sequence). This CDR3 is 13 amino acids long. The V and J ends lost 2 bases and 2 bases respectively, with 4 bases between them. The CDR3 loop reads CASSQPAGNTIYF. The CDR3 bases are TGTGCCAGCAGCCAACCTGCTGGAAACACCATATATTTT.

This clonotype was counted many times. The chain carries TRBV2 and TRBJ2-5; D possibly corresponds to TRBD2 (5 bases). CDR1 is SNHLY, CDR2 FYNNEI, per germline. The CDR3 contains 12 residues. V lost 9 bases, J lost 1 base, and 9 bases lay in between. The CDR3 nucleotides are TGTGCCAGTCGGACTTTCCAAGAGACCCAGTACTTC. Amino acids: CASRTFQETQYF.

The table lists this clonotype with many counts. The chain links TRBV20-1 to TRBJ2-1; 8 bases line up with TRBD2. Germline CDR1 is DFQATT and CDR2 is SNEGSKA (reference sequence). Losses at the gene ends were 5 bases for V and 4 bases for J; bases not matched to a gene: 10. This CDR3 has 15 amino acids. The CDR3 protein is CSAPPYSGAYNEQFF. In nucleotides, the CDR3 is TGCAGTGCTCCCCCCTATAGCGGGGCTTACAATGAGCAGTTCTTC.

Many counts were recorded for this clonotype. The genes are TRBV5-4 and TRBJ2-5; D is undetermined. Per the germline V gene, CDR1 is SGHNT and CDR2 is YYREEE (reference sequence). V dropped 4 bases and J dropped 4 bases, with 11 bases sitting between them. The CDR3 has 13 amino acids. Here the CDR3 reads CASSASLAETQYF. CDR3 in DNA: TGTGCCAGCAGCGCCTCGTTGGCAGAGACCCAGTACTTC.

The rearrangement uses TRBV7-2 and TRBJ2-5; possibly TRBD1 for D (5 bases). V lost 5 bases and J lost 0, with 7 bases in between. CDR3 size: 13 residues. Germline V lookup: CDR1 SGHTA, CDR2 FQGNSA. CDR3 loop: CASSRQYQETQYF. The CDR3 bases are TGTGCCAGCAGCCGACAGTACCAAGAGACCCAGTACTTC.

Many counts were recorded for this clonotype. This chain connects TRBV28 to TRBJ1-1; D call uncertain. The V end was cut by 7 bases, the J end by 5 bases, with 8 bases between. The CDR3 loop spans 11 amino acids. Per germline, CDR1 MDHEN and CDR2 SYDVKM. Written as DNA, the CDR3 is TGTGCCAGCACTTCGTGGACTGAAGCTTTCTTT. It codes for CASTSWTEAFF.

This clonotype was recorded a few times. The chain uses TRBV6-5 and TRBJ2-3; D is unresolved. CDR3 length: 15 amino acids. The V end was cut by 0 bases, the J end by 7 bases, with 14 bases between. Germline V gene data show CDR1 as MNHEY and CDR2 as SVGAGI. Here the CDR3 reads CASSYSGAAGNTQYF. Written as DNA, the CDR3 is TGTGCCAGCAGTTACTCGGGCGCGGCAGGCAATACGCAGTATTTT.

At least ten counts were recorded for this clonotype. The rearrangement uses TRBV7-2 and TRBJ2-7; TRBD2 is a possible D gene (5 bases). The germline CDR1 and CDR2 sequences are SGHTA and FQGNSA. V was pared by 5 bases and J by 4 bases, with 15 bases between. The length of the CDR3 is 14 residues. CDR3 loop: CASSAAGSFYEQYF. CDR3 nucleotides: TGTGCCAGCAGCGCCGCGGGCTCCTTTTACGAGCAGTACTTC.

This clonotype has at least ten counts. The V call is TRBV12-3 or TRBV12-4, the J call TRBJ2-2; D gene uncertain. This CDR3 region has 13 residues. V lost 3 bases, J lost 6 bases, and 8 bases lay in between. This CDR3 reads CASSFHFSGELFF. DNA for the CDR3: TGTGCCAGCAGTTTCCATTTTTCCGGGGAGCTGTTTTTT.

This clonotype was recorded at least ten times. The V and J genes are TRBV7-9 and TRBJ2-1; D gene uncertain. Per the germline V gene, CDR1 is SEHNR and CDR2 is FQNEAQ (reference sequence). The CDR3 is made up of 12 amino acids. Trimming removed 6 bases at V and 5 bases at J, with 8 bases between. The CDR3 loop is CASSSDNNEQFF. The DNA of the CDR3 is TGTGCCAGCAGTTCAGACAACAATGAGCAGTTCTTC.